These T cell receptor beta chains were read from a single sample in a study of T cell responses to AZD1222 COVID-19 vaccine. Only in-frame clones appear in the TCRdb table, and some are missing; sequencing was by immunoSEQ multiplex PCR. The data contain about 110,000 clones, 80% to 85% of them seen just once; the ten biggest clones take up roughly 9.5%. Sample: peripheral blood, taken on day 0 of AZD1222 vaccination. All receptors derive from an adult in good health. Both conserved end residues are part of each CDR3. Each record gives: J gene, V gene, D gene, clone size, CDR3 protein, CDR3 DNA. A D gene is named only where the DNA matches it firmly. Some rows mark clone size as missing; the rest say once, few, many or name a class of expanded clone.

>TRBJ2-3|TRBV3-1/TRBV3-2|TRBD2|many
CASSSSGGITDTQYF
TGTGCCAGCAGCTCTAGCGGGGGAATCACAGATACGCAGTATTTT
>TRBJ1-1|TRBV28|-|-
CASSQTGGGLGAFF
TGTGCCAGCAGTCAGACCGGGGGCGGCTTGGGAGCTTTCTTT
>TRBJ1-4|TRBV7-2|-|-
CASSLVYQDKLFF
TGTGCCAGCAGCTTAGTCTACCAGGATAAACTGTTTTTT
>TRBJ1-2|TRBV7-3|-|-
CASSLGQAGGYTF
TGTGCCAGCAGCTTAGGGCAGGCCGGAGGCTACACCTTC
>TRBJ1-4|TRBV11-1|-|-
CASSLSFAGTNEKLFF
TGTGCCAGCAGCTTATCTTTCGCGGGTACCAATGAAAAACTGTTTTTT
>TRBJ1-1|TRBV28|TRBD1|-
CASSPGGGQLEAFF
TGTGCCAGCAGCCCTGGTGGGGGACAGCTTGAAGCTTTCTTT
>TRBJ1-5|TRBV5-1|-|-
CASSLAEVGRGQPQHF
TGCGCCAGCAGCTTGGCCGAGGTGGGGCGAGGGCAGCCCCAGCATTTT
>TRBJ1-5|TRBV20-1|TRBD1|few
CSASEGQGPNQPQHF
TGCAGTGCTAGTGAGGGACAGGGTCCCAATCAGCCCCAGCATTTT
>TRBJ2-7|TRBV5-8|-|-
CASSLRPSYEQYF
TGTGCCAGCAGCTTGCGACCATCCTACGAGCAGTACTTC
>TRBJ2-2|TRBV5-1|-|-
CATNPGVGDTGELFF
TGCGCCACCAACCCAGGGGTGGGAGATACCGGGGAGCTGTTTTTT
>TRBJ2-2|TRBV9|TRBD2|medium-sized
CASGELAGINTGELFF
TGTGCCAGCGGGGAACTAGCGGGGATTAACACCGGGGAGCTGTTTTTT
>TRBJ1-2|TRBV7-2|-|-
CASSRREINYGYTF
TGTGCCAGCAGCAGAAGGGAGATTAACTATGGCTACACCTTC
>TRBJ1-5|TRBV2|-|-
CASSDIQGDQPQHF
TGTGCCAGCAGTGATATACAGGGCGATCAGCCCCAGCATTTT
>TRBJ2-6|TRBV21-1|-|once
CASSTGTGLTGANVLTF
TGTGCCAGCAGCACCGGGACAGGTCTCACTGGGGCCAACGTCCTGACTTTC
>TRBJ2-4|TRBV27|-|-
CASTPPSHNGCLILKNIQYF
TGTGCCAGCACCCCCCCCTCGCACAACGGATGCCTCATATTAAAAAACATTCAGTACTTC
>TRBJ1-1|TRBV5-5|TRBD1|-
CASSELDRGYTEAFF
TGTGCCAGCAGCGAATTAGACAGGGGCTACACTGAAGCTTTCTTT
>TRBJ1-4|TRBV6-5|-|-
CASRGAGGSEKLFF
TGTGCCAGCCGAGGGGCCGGAGGGAGCGAAAAACTGTTTTTT
>TRBJ1-1|TRBV19|TRBD1|-
CASSIGQGNTEAFF
TGTGCCAGTAGTATAGGACAGGGGAACACTGAAGCTTTCTTT
>TRBJ1-2|TRBV7-9|-|-
CASSLDPRAGGYTF
TGTGCCAGCAGCTTAGATCCCCGGGCGGGGGGCTACACCTTC
>TRBJ1-1|TRBV2|-|-
CASSDQGTEAFF
TGTGCCAGCAGTGATCAAGGGACTGAAGCTTTCTTT
>TRBJ2-1|TRBV4-3|TRBD2|once
CASSQEGGPSSYNEQFF
TGCGCCAGCAGCCAAGAGGGAGGGCCCAGCTCCTACAATGAGCAGTTCTTC
>TRBJ1-3|TRBV2|TRBD1|-
CASSGDRGQFGNTIYF
TGTGCCAGCAGTGGGGACAGGGGGCAGTTTGGAAACACCATATATTTT
>TRBJ1-6|TRBV4-3|TRBD1|-
CASSQQDRSNSPLHF
TGCGCCAGCAGCCAACAGGACAGGTCAAATTCACCCCTCCACTTT
>TRBJ2-1|TRBV15|TRBD2|few
CATSRHYSGITPGEQFF
TGTGCCACCAGCAGACACTATAGCGGGATTACGCCAGGGGAGCAGTTCTTC
>TRBJ1-1|TRBV5-1|TRBD1|-
CASSSQGMETEAFF
TGCGCCAGCAGCTCACAGGGGATGGAAACTGAAGCTTTCTTT
>TRBJ1-2|TRBV7-2|-|-
CASSSGPNYGYTF
TGTGCCAGCAGCTCGGGCCCAAACTATGGCTACACCTTC
>TRBJ2-5|TRBV10-3|-|few
CAIRSGEETQYF
TGTGCCATCAGATCAGGGGAAGAGACCCAGTACTTC
>TRBJ1-3|TRBV14|TRBD1|few
CASSQRQGHGNTIYF
TGTGCCAGCAGCCAACGACAGGGGCACGGAAACACCATATATTTT
>TRBJ2-4|TRBV10-3|TRBD2|-
CAISESPVGLAGVGKNIQYF
TGTGCCATCAGTGAGTCCCCGGTGGGACTAGCGGGAGTGGGCAAAAACATTCAGTACTTC
>TRBJ2-7|TRBV14|-|once
CASSPLQGAREQYF
TGTGCCAGCAGCCCTCTACAGGGAGCAAGAGAGCAGTACTTC
>TRBJ2-7|TRBV14|-|-
CASSRKPNYEQYF
TGTGCCAGCAGCCGGAAACCCAACTACGAGCAGTACTTC
>TRBJ1-1|TRBV12-5|-|-
CASGLVGGRGAFF
TGTGCTAGTGGTTTGGTAGGCGGGCGAGGCGCTTTCTTT
>TRBJ1-2|TRBV5-5|-|-
CASSFWHTVYGYTF
TGTGCCAGCAGCTTTTGGCATACCGTCTATGGCTACACCTTC
>TRBJ1-1|TRBV24-1|-|-
CATRPITANTEAFF
TGTGCCACCAGACCAATTACAGCGAACACTGAAGCTTTCTTT
>TRBJ2-2|TRBV4-1|-|-
CASSQNPRAGAGHTGELFF
TGCGCCAGCAGCCAGAACCCCCGGGCGGGGGCAGGGCACACCGGGGAGCTGTTTTTT